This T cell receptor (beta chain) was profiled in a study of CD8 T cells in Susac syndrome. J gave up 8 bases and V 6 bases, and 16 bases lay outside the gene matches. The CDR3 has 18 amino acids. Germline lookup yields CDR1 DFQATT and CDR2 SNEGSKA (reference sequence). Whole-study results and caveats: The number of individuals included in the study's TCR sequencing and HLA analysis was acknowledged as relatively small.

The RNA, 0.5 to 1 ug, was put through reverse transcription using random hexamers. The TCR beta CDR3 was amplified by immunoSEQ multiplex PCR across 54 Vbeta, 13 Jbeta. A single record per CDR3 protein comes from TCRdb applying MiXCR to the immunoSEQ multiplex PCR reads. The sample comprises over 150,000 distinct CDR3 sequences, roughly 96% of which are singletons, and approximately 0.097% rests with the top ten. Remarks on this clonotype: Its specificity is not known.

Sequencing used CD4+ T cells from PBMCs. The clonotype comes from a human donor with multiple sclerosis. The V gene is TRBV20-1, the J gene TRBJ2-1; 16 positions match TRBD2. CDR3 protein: CSAEGTSGGAVWLDEQFF. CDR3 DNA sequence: TGCAGTGCGGAAGGGACTAGCGGGGGGGCAGTGTGGCTGGATGAGCAGTTCTTC.